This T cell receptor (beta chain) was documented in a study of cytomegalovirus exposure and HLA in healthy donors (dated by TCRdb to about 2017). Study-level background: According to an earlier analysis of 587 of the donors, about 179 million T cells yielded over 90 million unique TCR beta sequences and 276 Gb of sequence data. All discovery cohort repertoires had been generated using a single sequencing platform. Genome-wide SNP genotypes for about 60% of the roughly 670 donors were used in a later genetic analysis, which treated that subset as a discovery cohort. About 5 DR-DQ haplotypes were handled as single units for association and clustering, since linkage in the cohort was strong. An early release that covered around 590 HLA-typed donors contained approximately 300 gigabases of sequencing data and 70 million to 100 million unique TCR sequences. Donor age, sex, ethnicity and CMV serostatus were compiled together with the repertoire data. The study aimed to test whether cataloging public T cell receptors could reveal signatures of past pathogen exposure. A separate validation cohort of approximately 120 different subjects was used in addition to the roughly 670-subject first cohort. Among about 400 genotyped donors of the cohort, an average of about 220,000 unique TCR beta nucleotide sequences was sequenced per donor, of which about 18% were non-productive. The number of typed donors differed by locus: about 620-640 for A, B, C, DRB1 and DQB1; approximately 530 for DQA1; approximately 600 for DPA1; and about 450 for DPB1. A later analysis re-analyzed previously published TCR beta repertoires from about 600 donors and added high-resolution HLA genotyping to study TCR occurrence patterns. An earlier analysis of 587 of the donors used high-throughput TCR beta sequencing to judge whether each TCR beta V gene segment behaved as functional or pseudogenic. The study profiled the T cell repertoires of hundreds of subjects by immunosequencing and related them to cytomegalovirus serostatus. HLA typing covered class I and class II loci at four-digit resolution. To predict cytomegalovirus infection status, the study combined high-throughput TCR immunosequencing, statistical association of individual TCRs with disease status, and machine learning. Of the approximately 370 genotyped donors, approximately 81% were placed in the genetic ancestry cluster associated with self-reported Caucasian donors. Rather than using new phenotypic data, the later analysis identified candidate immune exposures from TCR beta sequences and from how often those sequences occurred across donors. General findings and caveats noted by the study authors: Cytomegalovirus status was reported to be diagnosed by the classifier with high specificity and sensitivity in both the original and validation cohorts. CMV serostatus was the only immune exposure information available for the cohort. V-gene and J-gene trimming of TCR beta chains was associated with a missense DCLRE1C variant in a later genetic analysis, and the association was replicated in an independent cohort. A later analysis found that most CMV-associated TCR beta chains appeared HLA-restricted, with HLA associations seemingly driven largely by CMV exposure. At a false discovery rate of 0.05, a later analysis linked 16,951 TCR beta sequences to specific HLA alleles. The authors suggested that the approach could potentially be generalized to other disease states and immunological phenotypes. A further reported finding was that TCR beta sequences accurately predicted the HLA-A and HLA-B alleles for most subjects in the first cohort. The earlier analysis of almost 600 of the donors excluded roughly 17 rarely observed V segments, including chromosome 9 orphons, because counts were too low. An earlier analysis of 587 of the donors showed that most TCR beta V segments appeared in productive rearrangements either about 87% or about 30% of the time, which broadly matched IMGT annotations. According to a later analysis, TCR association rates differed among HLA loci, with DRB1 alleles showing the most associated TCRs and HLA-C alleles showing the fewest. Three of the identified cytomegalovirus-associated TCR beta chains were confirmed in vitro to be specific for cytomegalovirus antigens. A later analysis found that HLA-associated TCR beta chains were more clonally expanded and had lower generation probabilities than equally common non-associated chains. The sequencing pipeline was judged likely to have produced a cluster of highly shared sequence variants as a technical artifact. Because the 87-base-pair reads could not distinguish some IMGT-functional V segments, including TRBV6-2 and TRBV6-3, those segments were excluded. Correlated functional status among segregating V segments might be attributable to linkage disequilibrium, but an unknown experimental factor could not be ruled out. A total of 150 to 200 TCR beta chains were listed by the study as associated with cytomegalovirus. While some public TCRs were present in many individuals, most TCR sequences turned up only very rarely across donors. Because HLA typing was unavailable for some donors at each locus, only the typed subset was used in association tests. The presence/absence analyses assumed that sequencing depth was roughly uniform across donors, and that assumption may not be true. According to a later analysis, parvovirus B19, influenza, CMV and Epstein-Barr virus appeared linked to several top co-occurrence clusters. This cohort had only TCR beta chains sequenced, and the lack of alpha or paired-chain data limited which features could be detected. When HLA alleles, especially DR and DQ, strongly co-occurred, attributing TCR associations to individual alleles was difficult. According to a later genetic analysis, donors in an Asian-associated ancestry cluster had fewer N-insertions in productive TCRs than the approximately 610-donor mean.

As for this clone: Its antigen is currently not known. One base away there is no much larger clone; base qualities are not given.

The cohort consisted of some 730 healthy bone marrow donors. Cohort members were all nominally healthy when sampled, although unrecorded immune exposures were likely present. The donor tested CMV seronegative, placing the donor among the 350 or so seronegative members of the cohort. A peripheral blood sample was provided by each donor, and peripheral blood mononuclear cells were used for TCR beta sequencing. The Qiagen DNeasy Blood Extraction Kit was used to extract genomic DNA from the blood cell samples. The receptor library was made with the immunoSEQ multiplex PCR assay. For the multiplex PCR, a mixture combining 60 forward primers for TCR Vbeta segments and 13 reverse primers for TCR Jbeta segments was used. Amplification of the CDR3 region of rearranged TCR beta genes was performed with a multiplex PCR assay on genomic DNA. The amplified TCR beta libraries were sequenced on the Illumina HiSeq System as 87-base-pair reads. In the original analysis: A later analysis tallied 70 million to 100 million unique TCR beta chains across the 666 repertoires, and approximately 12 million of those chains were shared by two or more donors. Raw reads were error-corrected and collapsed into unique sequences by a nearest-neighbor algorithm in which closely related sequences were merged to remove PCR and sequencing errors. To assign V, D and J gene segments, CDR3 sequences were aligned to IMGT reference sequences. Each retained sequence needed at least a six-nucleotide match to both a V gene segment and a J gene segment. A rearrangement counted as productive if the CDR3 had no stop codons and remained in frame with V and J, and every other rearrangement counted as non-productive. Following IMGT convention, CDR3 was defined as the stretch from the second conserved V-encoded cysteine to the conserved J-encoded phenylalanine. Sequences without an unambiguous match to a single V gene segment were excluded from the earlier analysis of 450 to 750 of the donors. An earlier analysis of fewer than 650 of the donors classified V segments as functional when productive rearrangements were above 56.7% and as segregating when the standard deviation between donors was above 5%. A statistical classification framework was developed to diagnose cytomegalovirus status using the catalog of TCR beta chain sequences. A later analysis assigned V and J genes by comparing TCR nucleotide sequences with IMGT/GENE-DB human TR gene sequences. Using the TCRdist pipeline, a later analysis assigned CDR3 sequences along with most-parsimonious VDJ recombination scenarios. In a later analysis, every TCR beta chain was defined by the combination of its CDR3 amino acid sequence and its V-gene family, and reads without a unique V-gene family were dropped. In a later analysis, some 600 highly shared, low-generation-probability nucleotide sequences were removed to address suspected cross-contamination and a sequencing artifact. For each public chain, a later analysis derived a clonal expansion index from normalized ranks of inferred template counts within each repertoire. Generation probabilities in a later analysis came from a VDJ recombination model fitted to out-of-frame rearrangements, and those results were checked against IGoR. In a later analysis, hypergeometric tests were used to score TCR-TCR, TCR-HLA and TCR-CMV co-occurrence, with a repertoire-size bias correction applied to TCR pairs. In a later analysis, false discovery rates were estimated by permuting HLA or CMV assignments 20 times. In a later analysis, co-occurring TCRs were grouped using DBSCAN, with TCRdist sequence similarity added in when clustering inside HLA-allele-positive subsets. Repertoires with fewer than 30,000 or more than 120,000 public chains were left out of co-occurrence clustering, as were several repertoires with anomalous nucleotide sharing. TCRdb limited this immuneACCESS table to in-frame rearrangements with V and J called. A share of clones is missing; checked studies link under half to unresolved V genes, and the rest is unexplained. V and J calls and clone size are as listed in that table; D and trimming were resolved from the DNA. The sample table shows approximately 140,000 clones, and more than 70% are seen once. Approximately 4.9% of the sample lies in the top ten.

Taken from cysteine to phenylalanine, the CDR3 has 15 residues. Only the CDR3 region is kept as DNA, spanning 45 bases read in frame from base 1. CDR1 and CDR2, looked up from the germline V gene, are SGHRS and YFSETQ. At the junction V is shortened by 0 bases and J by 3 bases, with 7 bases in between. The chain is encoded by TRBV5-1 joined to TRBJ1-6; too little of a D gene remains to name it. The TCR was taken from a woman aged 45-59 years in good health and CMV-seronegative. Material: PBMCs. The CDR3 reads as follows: CASSLGGFYNSPLHF. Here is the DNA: TGCGCCAGCAGCTTGGGAGGGTTCTATAATTCACCCCTCCACTTT.